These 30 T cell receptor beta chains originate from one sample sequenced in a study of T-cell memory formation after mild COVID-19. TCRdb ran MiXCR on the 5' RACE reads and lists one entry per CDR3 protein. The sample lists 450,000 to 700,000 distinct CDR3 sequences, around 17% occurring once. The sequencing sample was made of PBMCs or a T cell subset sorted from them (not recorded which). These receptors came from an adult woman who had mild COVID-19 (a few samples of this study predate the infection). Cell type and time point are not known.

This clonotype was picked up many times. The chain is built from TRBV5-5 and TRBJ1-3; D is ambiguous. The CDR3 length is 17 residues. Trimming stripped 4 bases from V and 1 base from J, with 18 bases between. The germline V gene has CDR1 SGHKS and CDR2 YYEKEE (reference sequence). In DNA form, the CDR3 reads TGTGCCAGCAGCCTGACCGCACTGTTGGGGTCTGGAAACACCATATATTTT. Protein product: CASSLTALLGSGNTIYF.

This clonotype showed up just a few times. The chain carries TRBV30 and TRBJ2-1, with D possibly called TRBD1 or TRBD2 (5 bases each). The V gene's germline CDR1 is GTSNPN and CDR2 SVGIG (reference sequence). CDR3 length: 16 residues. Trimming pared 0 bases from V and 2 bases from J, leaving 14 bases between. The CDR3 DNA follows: TGTGCCTGGAGTGTTCTTGGGGGTTACCCCTACAATGAGCAGTTCTTC. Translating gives CAWSVLGGYPYNEQFF.

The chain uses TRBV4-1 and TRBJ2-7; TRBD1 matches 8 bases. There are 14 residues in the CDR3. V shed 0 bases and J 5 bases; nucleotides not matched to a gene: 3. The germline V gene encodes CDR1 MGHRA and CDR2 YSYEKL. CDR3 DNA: TGCGCCAGCAGCCAAGAAGACAGGGGTCACGAGCAGTACTTC. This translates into CASSQEDRGHEQYF.

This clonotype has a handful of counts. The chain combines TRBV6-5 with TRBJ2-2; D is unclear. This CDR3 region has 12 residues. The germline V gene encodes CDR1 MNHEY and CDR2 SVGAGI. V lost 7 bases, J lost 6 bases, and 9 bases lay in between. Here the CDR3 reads CASTKEAGELFF. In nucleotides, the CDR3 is TGTGCCAGCACCAAAGAGGCCGGGGAGCTGTTTTTT.

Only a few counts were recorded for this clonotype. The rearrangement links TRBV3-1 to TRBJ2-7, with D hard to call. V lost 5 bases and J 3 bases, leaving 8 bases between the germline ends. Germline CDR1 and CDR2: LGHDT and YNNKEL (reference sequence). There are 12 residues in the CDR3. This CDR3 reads CASSSQRYEQYF. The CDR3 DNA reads TGTGCCAGCAGCTCGCAACGCTACGAGCAGTACTTC.

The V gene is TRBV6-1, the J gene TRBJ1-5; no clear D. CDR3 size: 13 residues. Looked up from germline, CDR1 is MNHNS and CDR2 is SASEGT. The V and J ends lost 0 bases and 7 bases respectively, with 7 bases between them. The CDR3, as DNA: TGTGCCAGCAGTGAAGCGGCGCGGCAGCCCCAGCATTTT. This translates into CASSEAARQPQHF.

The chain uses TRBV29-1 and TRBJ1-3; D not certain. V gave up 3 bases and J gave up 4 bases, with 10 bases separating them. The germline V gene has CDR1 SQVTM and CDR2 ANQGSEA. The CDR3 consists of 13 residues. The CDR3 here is CSVEGQSGNTIYF. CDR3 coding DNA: TGCAGCGTTGAGGGCCAATCCGGAAACACCATATATTTT.

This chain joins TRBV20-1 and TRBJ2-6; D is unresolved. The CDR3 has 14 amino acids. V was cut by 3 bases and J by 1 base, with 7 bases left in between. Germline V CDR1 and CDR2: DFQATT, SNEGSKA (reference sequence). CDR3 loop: CSASGGSGANVLTF. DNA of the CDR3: TGCAGTGCTAGTGGTGGTTCTGGGGCCAACGTCCTGACTTTC.

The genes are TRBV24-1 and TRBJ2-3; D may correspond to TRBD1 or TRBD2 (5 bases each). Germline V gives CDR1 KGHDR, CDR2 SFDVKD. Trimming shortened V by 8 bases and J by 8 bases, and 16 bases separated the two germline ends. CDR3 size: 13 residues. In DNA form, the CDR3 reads TGTGCCACCAAAACCGGGGCCGCGGGTACGCAGTATTTT. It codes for CATKTGAAGTQYF.

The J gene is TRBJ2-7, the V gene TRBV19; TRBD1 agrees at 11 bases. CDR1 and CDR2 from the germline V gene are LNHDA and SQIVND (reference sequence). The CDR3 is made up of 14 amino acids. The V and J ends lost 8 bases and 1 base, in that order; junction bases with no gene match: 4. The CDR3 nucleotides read TGTGCCAGTTCCGGACAGGGGGCGTCCTACGAGCAGTACTTC. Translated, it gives CASSGQGASYEQYF. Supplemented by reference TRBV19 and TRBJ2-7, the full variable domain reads DGGITQSPKYLFRKEGQNVTLSCEQNLNHDAMYWYRQDPGQGLRLIYYSQIVNDFQKGDIAEGYSVSREKKESFPLTVTSAQKNPTAFYLCASSGQGASYEQYFGPGTRLTVT.

Written as DNA, the CDR3 is TGTGCCAGCAGAGATCCCCGACAGGGAAACTATGGCTACACCTTC. Its protein is CASRDPRQGNYGYTF. The rearrangement uses TRBV7-2 and TRBJ1-2; 7 nucleotides line up with TRBD1. The CDR3 extends over 15 amino acids. Unmatched junction bases numbered 9, after V lost 6 bases and J lost 2 bases. The germline V gene has CDR1 SGHTA and CDR2 FQGNSA.

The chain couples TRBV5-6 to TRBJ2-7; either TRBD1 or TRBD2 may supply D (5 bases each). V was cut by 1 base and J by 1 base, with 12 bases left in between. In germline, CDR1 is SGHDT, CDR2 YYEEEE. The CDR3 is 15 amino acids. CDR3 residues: CASSLLGELSYEQYF. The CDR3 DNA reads TGTGCCAGCAGCTTGCTAGGGGAGTTGTCCTACGAGCAGTACTTC.

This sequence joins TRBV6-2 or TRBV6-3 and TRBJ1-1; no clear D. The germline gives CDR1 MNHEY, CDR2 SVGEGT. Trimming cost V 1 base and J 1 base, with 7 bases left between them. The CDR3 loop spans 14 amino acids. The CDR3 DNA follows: TGTGCCAGCAGTTACTTGGACGGGAACACTGAAGCTTTCTTT. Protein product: CASSYLDGNTEAFF.

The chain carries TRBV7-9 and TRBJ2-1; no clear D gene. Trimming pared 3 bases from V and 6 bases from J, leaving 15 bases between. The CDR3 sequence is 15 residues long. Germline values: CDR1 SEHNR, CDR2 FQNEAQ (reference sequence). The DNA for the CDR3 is TGTGCCAGCAGCTTCTGGGCGGACCACTCCAATGAGCAGTTCTTC. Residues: CASSFWADHSNEQFF.

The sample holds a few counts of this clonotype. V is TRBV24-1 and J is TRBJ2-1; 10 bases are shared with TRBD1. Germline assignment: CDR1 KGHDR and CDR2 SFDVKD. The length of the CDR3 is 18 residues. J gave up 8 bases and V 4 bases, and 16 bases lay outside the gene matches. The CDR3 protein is CATSEGGTGVPRWDEQFF. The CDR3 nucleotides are TGTGCCACCAGTGAGGGGGGGACAGGGGTCCCCCGGTGGGATGAGCAGTTCTTC.

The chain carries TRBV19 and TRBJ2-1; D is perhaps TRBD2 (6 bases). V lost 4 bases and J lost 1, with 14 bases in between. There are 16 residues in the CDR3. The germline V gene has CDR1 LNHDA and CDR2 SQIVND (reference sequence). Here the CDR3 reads CASSNPGVGSYNEQFF. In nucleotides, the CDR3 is TGTGCCAGTAGTAATCCGGGAGTGGGATCCTACAATGAGCAGTTCTTC.

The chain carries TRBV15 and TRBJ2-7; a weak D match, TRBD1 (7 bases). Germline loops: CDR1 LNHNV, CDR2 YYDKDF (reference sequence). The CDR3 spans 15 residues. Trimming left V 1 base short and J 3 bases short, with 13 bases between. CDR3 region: CATSRGGDSYYEQYF. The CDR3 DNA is TGTGCCACCAGCAGAGGGGGGGACAGCTACTACGAGCAGTACTTC. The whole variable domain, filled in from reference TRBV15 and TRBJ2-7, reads DAMVIQNPRYQVTQFGKPVTLSCSQTLNHNVMYWYQQKSSQAPKLLFHYYDKDFNNEADTPDNFQSRRPNTSFCFLDIRSPGLGDTAMYLCATSRGGDSYYEQYFGPGTRLTVT.

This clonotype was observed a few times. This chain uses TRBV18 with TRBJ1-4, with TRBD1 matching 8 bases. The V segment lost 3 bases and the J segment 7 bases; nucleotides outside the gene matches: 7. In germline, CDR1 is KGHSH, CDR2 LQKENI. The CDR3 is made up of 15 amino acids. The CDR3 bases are TGTGCCAGCTCACCCGGGACAGGCGCTACTGAAAAACTGTTTTTT. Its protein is CASSPGTGATEKLFF.

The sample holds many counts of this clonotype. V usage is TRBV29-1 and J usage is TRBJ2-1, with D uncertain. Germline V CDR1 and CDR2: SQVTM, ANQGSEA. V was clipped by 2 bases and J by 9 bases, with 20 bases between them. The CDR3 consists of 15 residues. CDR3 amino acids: CSVESPRARTGEQFF. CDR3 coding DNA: TGCAGCGTTGAATCCCCCCGCGCCCGCACGGGTGAGCAGTTCTTC.

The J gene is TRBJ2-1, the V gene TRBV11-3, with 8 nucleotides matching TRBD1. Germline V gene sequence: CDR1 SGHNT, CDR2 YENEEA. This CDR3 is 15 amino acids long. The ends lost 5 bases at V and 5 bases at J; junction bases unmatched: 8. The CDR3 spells CASSIRQGSNNEQFF. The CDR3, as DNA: TGTGCCAGCAGCATCCGACAGGGGTCTAACAATGAGCAGTTCTTC.

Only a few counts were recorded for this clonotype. The chain's CDR3 is CASSHRRAGATADTQYF. CDR3 nucleotide sequence: TGTGCCAGCAGCCATCGTAGAGCCGGGGCGACGGCAGATACGCAGTATTTT. The chain couples TRBV7-9 to TRBJ2-3; D may match TRBD1 or TRBD2 (5 bases each). The germline V and J ends were trimmed by 5 bases and 4 bases, with 22 bases remaining between them. Germline values: CDR1 SEHNR, CDR2 FQNEAQ (reference sequence). This CDR3 contains 17 residues.

CDR3 amino acids: CASSFPLRGLMDSPLHF. CDR3 nucleotides: TGTGCCAGCAGTTTTCCCTTGAGAGGGCTGATGGATTCACCCCTCCACTTT. The gene calls are TRBV28 and TRBJ1-6; the D is unclear. The V and J ends lost 3 bases and 8 bases respectively, with 20 bases between them. This CDR3 comprises 17 residues. The germline V gene encodes CDR1 MDHEN and CDR2 SYDVKM.

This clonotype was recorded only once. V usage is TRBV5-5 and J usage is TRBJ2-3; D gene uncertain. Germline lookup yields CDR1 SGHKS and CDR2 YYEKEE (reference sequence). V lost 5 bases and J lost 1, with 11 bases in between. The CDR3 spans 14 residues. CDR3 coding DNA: TGTGCCAGCAGTTTAGGGTGGCGCACAGATACGCAGTATTTT. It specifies CASSLGWRTDTQYF.

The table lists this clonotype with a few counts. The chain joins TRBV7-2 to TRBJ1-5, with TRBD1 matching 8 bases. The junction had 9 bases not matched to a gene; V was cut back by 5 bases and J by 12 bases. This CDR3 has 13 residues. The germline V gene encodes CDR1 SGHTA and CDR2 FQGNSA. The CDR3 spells CASSKSGQGHQHF. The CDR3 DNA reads TGTGCCAGCAGCAAGTCAGGACAGGGCCACCAGCATTTT.

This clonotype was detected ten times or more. The CDR3 region is CASGRGYEQYF. DNA for the CDR3: TGTGCCAGCGGTAGGGGCTACGAGCAGTACTTC. The chain joins TRBV6-2 or TRBV6-3 to TRBJ2-7; tentatively, D is TRBD1 (5 bases). CDR1 is MNHEY, CDR2 SVGEGT, per germline. The length of the CDR3 is 11 residues. V lost 8 bases and J lost 3, with 8 bases in between.

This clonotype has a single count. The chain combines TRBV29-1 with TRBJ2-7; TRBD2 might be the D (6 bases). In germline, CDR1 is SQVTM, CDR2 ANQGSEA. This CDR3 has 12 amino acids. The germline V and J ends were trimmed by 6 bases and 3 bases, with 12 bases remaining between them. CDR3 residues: CSVKEGHYEQYF. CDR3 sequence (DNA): TGCAGCGTAAAGGAGGGCCACTACGAGCAGTACTTC.

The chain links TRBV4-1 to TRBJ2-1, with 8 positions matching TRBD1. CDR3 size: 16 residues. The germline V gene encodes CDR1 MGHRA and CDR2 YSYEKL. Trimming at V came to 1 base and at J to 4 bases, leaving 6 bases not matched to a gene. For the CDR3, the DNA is TGCGCCAGCAGCCAAGCGCCAGGGGGCTTGTACAATGAGCAGTTCTTC. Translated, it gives CASSQAPGGLYNEQFF.

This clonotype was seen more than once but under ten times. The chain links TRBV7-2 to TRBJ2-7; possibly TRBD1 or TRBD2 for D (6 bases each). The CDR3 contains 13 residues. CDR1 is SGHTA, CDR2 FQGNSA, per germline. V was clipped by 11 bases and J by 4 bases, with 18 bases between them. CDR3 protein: CALEEGDGYEQYF. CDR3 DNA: TGTGCCCTAGAGGAGGGGGATGGGTACGAGCAGTACTTC.

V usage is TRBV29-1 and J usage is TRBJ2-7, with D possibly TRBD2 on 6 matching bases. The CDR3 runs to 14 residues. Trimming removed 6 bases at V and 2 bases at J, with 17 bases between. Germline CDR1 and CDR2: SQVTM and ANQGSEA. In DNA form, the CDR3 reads TGCAGCGTGGGGGACTGGAAGACCCCCTACGAGCAGTACTTC. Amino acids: CSVGDWKTPYEQYF.

DNA for the CDR3: TGTGCCAGCAGTTTCAAAGTGCGGGGAGAGCAGTACTTC. Its protein product is CASSFKVRGEQYF. J is TRBJ2-7 and V is TRBV12-3 or TRBV12-4; D is possibly TRBD2 (6 bases). Trimming took 3 bases from V and 7 from J, leaving 13 bases between them. The length of the CDR3 is 13 residues.